These 11 T cell receptor beta chains were all obtained from the same sample, sequenced in a study of CD8+ T cells in alopecia areata. RNA was extracted and reverse transcribed into cDNA as the sequencing template. Generated by immunoSEQ multiplex PCR, the TCRdb table keeps only in-frame clones and is missing some. Altogether 210,000 or so clones are present, approximately 70% being singletons, with the ten largest covering 1% to 1.5%. Treatment: oral pan-JAK inhibitor, 5-10 mg twice daily. The sequencing here drew on CD4+ T cells sorted from blood, taken at approximately week 42, from a patient treated with tofacitinib. These receptors were taken from a human donor with alopecia areata.

The chain combines TRBV2 with TRBJ2-7; TRBD2 matches at 10 bases. Germline CDR1 reads SNHLY; CDR2 reads FYNNEI. Trimming at V came to 3 bases and at J to 4 bases, leaving 9 bases not matched to a gene. CDR3 size: 16 residues. Here the CDR3 reads CASSEVQLAGVYEQYF. CDR3 sequence (DNA): TGTGCCAGCAGTGAGGTCCAGCTAGCGGGGGTATACGAGCAGTACTTC.

V usage is TRBV2 and J usage is TRBJ2-4, with D possibly TRBD2 on 6 matching bases. Germline loops: CDR1 SNHLY, CDR2 FYNNEI. The CDR3 covers 13 residues. Trimming removed 6 bases from V and 3 bases from J, with 9 bases in between. The DNA for the CDR3 is TGTGCCAGCAGGGACTATGACAAAAACATTCAGTACTTC. Its translation: CASRDYDKNIQYF.

The chain employs TRBV5-1 and TRBJ1-1; the match to TRBD1 covers 7 bases. This CDR3 spans 15 amino acids. Germline CDR1 and CDR2: SGHRS and YFSETQ. After removal of 1 base from V and 2 bases from J, the junction contained 5 bases not matched to a gene. CDR3 coding DNA: TGCGCCAGCAGCTTGAGGACAGGCCAAAACACTGAAGCTTTCTTT. Translated, it gives CASSLRTGQNTEAFF.

This clone was observed a few times. This rearrangement joins TRBV14 to TRBJ1-4; no reliable D call. V shed 1 base and J shed 8 bases, with 8 bases lying between them. Germline CDR1 SGHDN, CDR2 FVKESK. The CDR3 runs 13 residues. CDR3 region: CASSQGAREKLFF. The CDR3 nucleotides read TGTGCCAGCAGCCAAGGGGCCAGGGAAAAACTGTTTTTT.

This rearrangement joins TRBV29-1 to TRBJ2-5; D perhaps matches TRBD2 (6 bases). Germline V gene sequence: CDR1 SQVTM, CDR2 ANQGSEA. The CDR3 runs to 10 residues. V was trimmed by 6 bases and J by 9 bases, leaving 11 bases between them. CDR3 DNA sequence: TGCAGCGTGACTAGGGAGGCCCAGTACTTC. The encoded protein is CSVTREAQYF.

V and J are TRBV6-6 and TRBJ1-1, with D possibly being TRBD1 (6 bases). Germline V gene lookup returns CDR1 MNHNY and CDR2 SVGAGI (reference sequence). The ends were cut back, 5 bases at V and 0 bases at J, with 10 bases in the middle. The CDR3 spans 14 residues. CDR3 coding DNA: TGTGCCAGCAGTAGAGGACAGTTGAACACTGAAGCTTTCTTT. As protein: CASSRGQLNTEAFF.

The V gene is TRBV7-2, the J gene TRBJ2-3; D possibly corresponds to TRBD2 (7 bases). The CDR3 loop spans 15 amino acids. CDR1 and CDR2 from the germline V gene are SGHTA and FQGNSA. V was cut by 10 bases and J by 3 bases, with 20 bases left in between. The CDR3 sequence is CATELGGGGTDTQYF. The CDR3, as DNA: TGTGCCACCGAGCTAGGGGGGGGCGGAACAGATACGCAGTATTTT. The full variable domain, its missing parts supplied by reference TRBV7-2 and TRBJ2-3, is GAGVSQSPSNKVTEKGKDVELRCDPISGHTALYWYRQSLGQGLEFLIYFQGNSAPDKSGLPSDRFSAERTGGSVSTLTIQRTQQEDSAVYLCATELGGGGTDTQYFGPGTRLTVL.

The CDR3 DNA is TGTGCCTGGAGTGTACAGTCCTATGGCTACACCTTC. It translates to CAWSVQSYGYTF. The rearrangement uses TRBV30 and TRBJ1-2; the D is unclear. The length of the CDR3 is 12 residues. Per germline, CDR1 GTSNPN and CDR2 SVGIG (reference sequence). Deletions cut 0 bases from V and 4 bases from J, with 6 bases between.

The chain uses TRBV30 and TRBJ1-3, with D possibly TRBD1 on 6 matching bases. The CDR3 runs to 14 residues. V lost 3 bases to trimming and J lost 0 bases, with 9 bases between them. Germline CDR1 and CDR2: GTSNPN and SVGIG (reference sequence). This CDR3 reads CAWSRGPSGNTIYF. DNA of the CDR3: TGTGCCTGGAGCAGGGGACCCTCTGGAAACACCATATATTTT.

The V gene is TRBV19, the J gene TRBJ1-1; perhaps TRBD1 as D (6 bases). The V and J ends lost 0 bases and 0 bases respectively, with 17 bases between them. The CDR3 is 18 residues long. Germline lookup yields CDR1 LNHDA and CDR2 SQIVND (reference sequence). DNA for the CDR3: TGTGCCAGTAGTATAGATCGGCGGAGACAGGAAATGAACACTGAAGCTTTCTTT. This codes for CASSIDRRRQEMNTEAFF.

CDR3 in amino acids: CAWMFGGLNYGYTF. The CDR3 bases are TGTGCCTGGATGTTTGGGGGACTTAACTATGGCTACACCTTC. The chain has TRBV30 and TRBJ1-2; maybe TRBD1 (5 bases). V was clipped by 4 bases and J by 1 base, with 13 bases between them. The CDR3 has 14 residues. The germline V gene has CDR1 GTSNPN and CDR2 SVGIG (reference sequence).